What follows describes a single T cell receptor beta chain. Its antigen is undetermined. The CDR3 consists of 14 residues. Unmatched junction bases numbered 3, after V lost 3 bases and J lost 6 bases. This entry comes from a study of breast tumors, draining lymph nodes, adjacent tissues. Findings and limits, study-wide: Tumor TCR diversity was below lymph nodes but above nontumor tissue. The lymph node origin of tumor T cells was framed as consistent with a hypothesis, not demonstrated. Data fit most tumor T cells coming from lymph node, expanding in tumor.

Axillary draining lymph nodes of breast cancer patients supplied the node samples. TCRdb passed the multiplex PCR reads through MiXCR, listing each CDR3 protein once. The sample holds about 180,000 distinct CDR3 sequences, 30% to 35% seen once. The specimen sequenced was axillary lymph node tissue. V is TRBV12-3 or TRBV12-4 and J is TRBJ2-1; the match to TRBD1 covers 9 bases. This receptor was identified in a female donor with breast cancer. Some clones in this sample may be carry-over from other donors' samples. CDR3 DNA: TGTGCCAGCAGTTTTAGGACAGGGGCCAATGAGCAGTTCTTC. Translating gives CASSFRTGANEQFF.